The clone carrying this T cell receptor (beta chain) turned up a few times. Its target is unknown. The source of the sample is a study of beta chain features in type 1 diabetes. Study summary: Patients and healthy donors were similar in age, gender and cell yields. Study results and caveats: Possibly, sequencing cDNA over-represented cells that had high TCR expression levels. Type 1 diabetes patients showed a moderate but significant shortening of TCRB CDR3s in all four CD4+ subsets.

CDR1 and CDR2 from the germline V gene are SGHRS and YFSETQ. The V segment lost 5 bases and the J segment 7 bases; nucleotides outside the gene matches: 3. This CDR3 contains 13 residues. Expressed TCRB transcripts were sequenced after all isolated RNA was converted to cDNA. Generated by immunoSEQ multiplex PCR, the TCRdb table keeps only in-frame clones and is missing some. The profile shows some 130,000 clones, roughly 10% of them singletons. Sequencing was done on a sample of central memory CD4+ T cells from blood. V and J are TRBV5-1 and TRBJ1-5; TRBD1 matches 10 bases. The receptor was derived from a man aged 25-40 years with type 1 diabetes. CDR3 protein: CASRRGQGQPQHF. CDR3 coding DNA: TGCGCCAGCAGACGGGGACAGGGGCAGCCCCAGCATTTT. Combining the CDR3 with reference TRBV5-1 and TRBJ1-5 gives the whole variable domain KAGVTQTPRYLIKTRGQQVTLSCSPISGHRSVSWYQQTPGQGLQFLFEYFSETQRNKGNFPGRFSGRQFSNSRSEMNVSTLELGDSALYLCASRRGQGQPQHFGDGTRLSIL.